The 7 T cell receptor beta chains listed next were all sequenced from one sample in a study of identical twins. A single record per CDR3 protein comes from TCRdb applying MiXCR to the 5' RACE reads. This repertoire shows about 1.7 million distinct CDR3 sequences, about 32% found once; its top ten account for approximately 0.25%. Input material: cord blood. Receptors originate from a newborn girl in good health.

The chain is built from TRBV3-1 and TRBJ2-1; no reliable D call. CDR1 and CDR2 from the germline V gene are LGHDT and YNNKEL (reference sequence). This CDR3 is built from 14 residues. Trimming removed 4 bases at V and 0 bases at J, with 7 bases between. The CDR3 region is CASSREVSYNEQFF. In DNA form, the CDR3 reads TGTGCCAGCAGCCGTGAGGTCTCCTACAATGAGCAGTTCTTC.

This clonotype was counted a few times. This rearrangement joins TRBV20-1 to TRBJ2-4, with a possible D match to TRBD2 (5 bases). The CDR3 is 13 amino acids. V shed 3 bases and J shed 9 bases, with 15 bases lying between them. Germline V lookup: CDR1 DFQATT, CDR2 SNEGSKA (reference sequence). The CDR3 loop is CSARELAGFIQYF. In nucleotides, the CDR3 is TGCAGTGCTAGGGAGCTAGCTGGGTTCATTCAGTACTTC.

The V call is TRBV6-5, the J call TRBJ2-1, with 8 bases aligning to TRBD1. This CDR3 contains 13 residues. The V gene end was trimmed by 4 bases and the J gene end by 10 bases; junction bases not matched to a gene: 6. Germline V CDR1 and CDR2: MNHEY, SVGAGI. Here the CDR3 reads CASSSGQEFEQFF. The CDR3 coding sequence is TGTGCCAGCAGTTCGGGACAGGAGTTCGAGCAGTTCTTC.

The chain couples TRBV28 to TRBJ2-1; 7 bases are shared with TRBD2. Unmatched junction bases numbered 1, after V lost 5 bases and J lost 9 bases. CDR1 is MDHEN, CDR2 SYDVKM, per germline. The CDR3 loop spans 11 amino acids. The DNA of the CDR3 is TGTGCCAGCAGTGGACTAGGTGAGCAGTTCTTC. As protein: CASSGLGEQFF.

The sample holds many counts of this clonotype. CDR3 nucleotides: TGCGCCAGCGGAAGGAGCGGGGGCCTTCAAGAGACCCAGTACTTC. Translated: CASGRSGGLQETQYF. The V gene is TRBV4-1, the J gene TRBJ2-5; 8 bases fit TRBD2. The CDR3 runs to 15 residues. The trim removed 8 bases at V and 2 bases at J, leaving 10 bases unmatched. The germline gives CDR1 MGHRA, CDR2 YSYEKL.

This clonotype appeared many times. J is TRBJ2-3 and V is TRBV10-3, with 9 bases fitting TRBD2. Germline V gives CDR1 ENHRY, CDR2 SYGVKD. This CDR3 is 16 amino acids long. V gave up 2 bases and J gave up 0 bases; unmatched junction bases: 3. CDR3 nucleotides: TGTGCCATCAGTGAGCCGGGACTAGCTAGCACAGATACGCAGTATTTT. Translating gives CAISEPGLASTDTQYF.

The rearrangement links TRBV12-3 or TRBV12-4 to TRBJ1-5; 10 positions agree with TRBD1. The trim removed 3 bases at V and 0 bases at J, leaving 8 bases unmatched. There are 18 residues in the CDR3. The CDR3 nucleotides read TGTGCCAGCAGTTTTGGGACAGGGGACCCTTATAGCAATCAGCCCCAGCATTTT. Translated: CASSFGTGDPYSNQPQHF.